This TCR beta chain was sequenced in a study of identifying expanded T cells in peripheral blood. Worth noting for this clone: Antigen specificity is unknown.

V gave up 4 bases and J gave up 4 bases; unmatched junction bases: 7. Germline lookup yields CDR1 SGHRS and CDR2 YFSETQ. The CDR3 is made up of 15 amino acids. No infections or other immune events were documented during collection. The protocol was immunoSEQ multiplex PCR, while the TCRdb copy is restricted to in-frame clones and leaves out a portion. The sample has some 97,000 clones, approximately 88% seen once. Points from the study as a whole: About 1.2 clones differed between technical replicates, versus about 16 and 19 over time.

V is TRBV5-1 and J is TRBJ2-1; 8 bases are shared with TRBD2. The receptor was isolated from a person aged 18 to 70 in good health. Sequencing used blood. This CDR3 reads CASSNGGAIYNEQFF. In DNA, the CDR3 is TGCGCCAGCAGCAACGGGGGGGCCATTTACAATGAGCAGTTCTTC.